These 12 T cell receptor beta chains originate from one sample sequenced in a study of T cell responses to AZD1222 COVID-19 vaccine. Using immunoSEQ multiplex PCR, the repertoire was profiled, and TCRdb retains in-frame clones only, with some absent. The sample contains about 140,000 clones, 85% to 95% of which appear only once. Sample: peripheral blood, taken on day 0 of AZD1222 vaccination. The receptor source for this set is an adult in good health.

The gene calls are TRBV6-2 or TRBV6-3 and TRBJ1-5; perhaps TRBD1 as D (5 bases). This CDR3 has 15 amino acids. In germline, CDR1 is MNHEY, CDR2 SVGEGT. The V and J ends lost 3 bases and 5 bases respectively, with 14 bases between them. CDR3 protein: CASSYRGRDYQPQHF. DNA for the CDR3: TGTGCCAGCAGTTATAGGGGCAGGGACTATCAGCCCCAGCATTTT.

The V and J genes are TRBV27 and TRBJ2-7, with 10 bases matching TRBD2. Trimming took 7 bases from V and 3 from J; bases not matched to a gene: 6. Germline V gene sequence: CDR1 MNHEY, CDR2 SMNVEV (reference sequence). The CDR3 totals 14 residues. CDR3 sequence (DNA): TGTGCCAGCAAAATTTCTAGCGGGAGCTACGAGCAGTACTTC. Protein: CASKISSGSYEQYF.

This clone was observed a single time. The chain employs TRBV29-1 and TRBJ2-3; D tentatively reads TRBD1 or TRBD2 (5 bases each). Per the germline V gene, CDR1 is SQVTM and CDR2 is ANQGSEA. Trimming removed 6 bases at V and 3 bases at J, with 19 bases between. CDR3 length equals 15 residues. This chain's CDR3 is CSVHSWERGTDTQYF. In DNA, the CDR3 is TGCAGCGTCCATAGTTGGGAGAGGGGAACAGATACGCAGTATTTT.

The gene calls are TRBV4-1 and TRBJ2-7; TRBD2 is a possible D gene (5 bases). CDR3 length: 18 residues. The germline gives CDR1 MGHRA, CDR2 YSYEKL. The V and J ends lost 0 bases and 0 bases respectively, with 18 bases between them. The CDR3 loop is CASSQESTIGVNSYEQYF. CDR3 nucleotide sequence: TGCGCCAGCAGCCAAGAATCGACCATCGGGGTAAACTCCTACGAGCAGTACTTC.

The chain carries TRBV7-8 and TRBJ1-1; D is unclear. Germline V gives CDR1 SGHVS, CDR2 FQNEAQ. With 5 bases removed from V and 5 bases from J, the gap between germline ends came to 9 bases. This CDR3 region has 12 residues. CDR3 nucleotide sequence: TGTGCCAGCAGCCAAACGTGGACTGAAGCTTTCTTT. It specifies CASSQTWTEAFF.

The chain couples TRBV5-1 to TRBJ1-6; 9 bases agree with TRBD1. V lost 1 base to trimming and J lost 7 bases; unmatched junction nucleotides: 3. In germline, CDR1 is SGHRS, CDR2 YFSETQ. The CDR3 consists of 15 residues. This chain's CDR3 is CASSLTDRGNSPLHF. The CDR3 nucleotides read TGCGCCAGCAGCTTGACGGACAGGGGAAATTCACCCCTCCACTTT. The whole variable domain, remainder taken from reference TRBV5-1 and TRBJ1-6, is KAGVTQTPRYLIKTRGQQVTLSCSPISGHRSVSWYQQTPGQGLQFLFEYFSETQRNKGNFPGRFSGRQFSNSRSEMNVSTLELGDSALYLCASSLTDRGNSPLHFGNGTRLTVT.

This clone was counted once. CDR3 DNA: TGTGCCAGCAGGTTGACAGGGGGCGATCAGCCCCAGCATTTT. Translating gives CASRLTGGDQPQHF. V and J are TRBV6-6 and TRBJ1-5; 10 bases map to TRBD1. Germline V gene sequence: CDR1 MNHNY, CDR2 SVGAGI (reference sequence). J gave up 5 bases and V 6 bases, and 4 bases lay outside the gene matches. The CDR3 spans 14 residues.

The gene calls are TRBV18 and TRBJ1-4; 7 bases match TRBD1. V gave up 0 bases and J gave up 0 bases; unmatched junction bases: 10. This CDR3 has 19 residues. Germline V gives CDR1 KGHSH, CDR2 LQKENI. Here the CDR3 reads CASSPPNRGHQATNEKLFF. The CDR3 nucleotides are TGTGCCAGCTCACCACCGAACAGGGGACATCAAGCAACTAATGAAAAACTGTTTTTT.

CDR3 sequence (DNA): TGTGCCAGCAGCTTAGCGGTGGGAAACACCGGGGAGCTGTTTTTT. It yields the protein CASSLAVGNTGELFF. The chain recombines TRBV7-9 with TRBJ2-2; D is undetermined. V lost 0 bases to trimming and J lost 2 bases, with 7 bases between them. This CDR3 is built from 15 residues. CDR1 and CDR2 from the germline V gene are SEHNR and FQNEAQ (reference sequence).

This rearrangement joins TRBV5-6 to TRBJ2-7; 9 bases match TRBD1. Unmatched junction bases numbered 6, after V lost 4 bases and J lost 4 bases. The CDR3 contains 14 residues. CDR1 is SGHDT, CDR2 YYEEEE, per germline. The CDR3 coding sequence is TGTGCCAGCAGCCCGGACAGGGGTATGTACGAGCAGTACTTC. Translated: CASSPDRGMYEQYF.

CDR3 DNA: TGTGCCAGCACCGGGCCCGGATATAATTCACCCCTCCACTTT. It encodes CASTGPGYNSPLHF. V and J are TRBV6-5 and TRBJ1-6, with D unclear. Trimming shortened V by 7 bases and J by 4 bases, and 11 bases separated the two germline ends. Germline-derived CDR1 and CDR2 are MNHEY and SVGAGI. This CDR3 region has 14 residues.

The chain has TRBV19 and TRBJ1-4; 11 bases are shared with TRBD1. V trimming: 6 bases; J trimming: 7 bases; junction bases outside the gene matches: 4. The germline CDR1 and CDR2 sequences are LNHDA and SQIVND (reference sequence). This CDR3 is built from 14 residues. This chain's CDR3 is CASSDGTGGEKLFF. CDR3 in DNA: TGTGCCAGTAGCGACGGGACAGGGGGTGAAAAACTGTTTTTT. Complete variable domain (other parts from reference TRBV19 and TRBJ1-4): DGGITQSPKYLFRKEGQNVTLSCEQNLNHDAMYWYRQDPGQGLRLIYYSQIVNDFQKGDIAEGYSVSREKKESFPLTVTSAQKNPTAFYLCASSDGTGGEKLFFGSGTQLSVL.